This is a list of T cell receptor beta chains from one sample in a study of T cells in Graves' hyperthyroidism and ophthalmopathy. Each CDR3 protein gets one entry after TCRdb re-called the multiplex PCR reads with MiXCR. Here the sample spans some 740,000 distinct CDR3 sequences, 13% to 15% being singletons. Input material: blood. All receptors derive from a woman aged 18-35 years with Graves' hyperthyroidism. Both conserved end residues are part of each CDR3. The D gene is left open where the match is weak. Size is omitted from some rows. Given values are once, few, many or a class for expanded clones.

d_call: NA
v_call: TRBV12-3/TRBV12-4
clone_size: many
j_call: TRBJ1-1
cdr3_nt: TGTGCCAGCATCCCCGATGGGGTGAACACTGAAGCTTTCTTT
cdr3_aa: CASIPDGVNTEAFF

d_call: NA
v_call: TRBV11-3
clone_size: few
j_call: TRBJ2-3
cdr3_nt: TGTGCCAGCAGCCCGGGACAGGGGATCCTAGCGGGATTCGGAGATACGCAGTATTTT
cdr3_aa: CASSPGQGILAGFGDTQYF

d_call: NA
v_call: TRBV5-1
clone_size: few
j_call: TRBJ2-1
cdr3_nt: TGCGCCAGCAGCTTGTCCGAGGGGCGCGGGTATGAGCAGTTCTTC
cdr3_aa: CASSLSEGRGYEQFF

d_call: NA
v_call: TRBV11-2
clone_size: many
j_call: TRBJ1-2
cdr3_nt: TGTGCCAGCAGCCTTATTAGGGGAGGAAACTATGGCTACACCTTC
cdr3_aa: CASSLIRGGNYGYTF

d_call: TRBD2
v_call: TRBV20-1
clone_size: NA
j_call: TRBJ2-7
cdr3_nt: TGCAGTGCTAGAGAAAGGACTAGCGGGAGTCTAGGGTACGAGCAGTACTTC
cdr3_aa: CSARERTSGSLGYEQYF

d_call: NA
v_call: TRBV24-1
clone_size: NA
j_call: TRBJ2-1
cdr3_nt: TGTGCCACCGAGGCCCGGGAGACCCCCTACAATGAGCAGTTCTTC
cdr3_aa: CATEARETPYNEQFF

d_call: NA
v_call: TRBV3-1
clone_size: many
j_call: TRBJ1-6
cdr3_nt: TGTGCCAGCAAGCGGCAGGGAAATTCACCCCTCCACTTT
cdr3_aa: CASKRQGNSPLHF

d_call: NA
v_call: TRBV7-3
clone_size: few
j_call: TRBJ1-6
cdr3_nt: TGTGCCAGCAGCCGGGACCTGAATTCACCCCTCCACTTT
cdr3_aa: CASSRDLNSPLHF

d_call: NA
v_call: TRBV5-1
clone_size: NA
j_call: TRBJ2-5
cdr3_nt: TGCGCCAGCAGCGGCGGGGAACTGGGGGAGACCCAGTACTTC
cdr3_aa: CASSGGELGETQYF

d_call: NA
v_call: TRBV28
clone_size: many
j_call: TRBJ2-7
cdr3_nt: TGTGCCAGCACCTCTCCCTGGGCTAGAAGCTCCTACGAGCAGTACTTC
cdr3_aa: CASTSPWARSSYEQYF

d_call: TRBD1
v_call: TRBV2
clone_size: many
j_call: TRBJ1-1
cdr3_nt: TGTGCCAGCAGTCCGGGACAGCCAGGCACTGAAGCTTTCTTT
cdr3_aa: CASSPGQPGTEAFF

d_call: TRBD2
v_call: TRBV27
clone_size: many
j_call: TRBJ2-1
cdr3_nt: TGTGCCAGCAGTGCGGGAGGTAACTTCCCCTCCTACAATGAGCAGTTCTTC
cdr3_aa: CASSAGGNFPSYNEQFF

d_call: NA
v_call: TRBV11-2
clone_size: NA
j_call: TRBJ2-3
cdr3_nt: TGTGCCAGCAGCTTAGATCCGGCAGGGTTGTCAGATACGCAGTATTTT
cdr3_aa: CASSLDPAGLSDTQYF

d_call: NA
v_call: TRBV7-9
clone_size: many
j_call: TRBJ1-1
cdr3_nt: TGTGCCAGCAGCCCTCGGGACCTATTGAACACTGAAGCTTTCTTT
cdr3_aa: CASSPRDLLNTEAFF

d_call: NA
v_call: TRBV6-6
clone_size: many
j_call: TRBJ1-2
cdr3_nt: TGTGCCAGCAGTTACTCGATGGGGGGGAGCCCCCTCTATGGCTACACCTTC
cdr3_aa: CASSYSMGGSPLYGYTF

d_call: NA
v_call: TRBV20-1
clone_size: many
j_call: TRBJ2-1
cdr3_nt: TGCAGTGCTGAGTGGACCACTAATGAGCAGTTCTTC
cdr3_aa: CSAEWTTNEQFF

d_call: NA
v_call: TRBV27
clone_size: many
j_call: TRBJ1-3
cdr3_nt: TGTGCCAGCGCTAAATCGGGGAGGGTGAACACCATATATTTT
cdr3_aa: CASAKSGRVNTIYF

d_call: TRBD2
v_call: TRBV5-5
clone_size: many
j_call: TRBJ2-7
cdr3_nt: TGTGCCAGCAGCTGGACTAGCGGGGGAAACTACGAGCAGTACTTC
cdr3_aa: CASSWTSGGNYEQYF

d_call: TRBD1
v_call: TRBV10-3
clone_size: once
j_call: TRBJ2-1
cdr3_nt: TGTGCCATCAGTGAGGCCACACAGGGGTCCGAGCAGTTCTTC
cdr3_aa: CAISEATQGSEQFF

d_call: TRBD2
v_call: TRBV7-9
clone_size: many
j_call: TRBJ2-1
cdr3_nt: TGTGCCAGCAGCTTAGCGGGACTAAACTACAATGAGCAGTTCTTC
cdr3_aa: CASSLAGLNYNEQFF

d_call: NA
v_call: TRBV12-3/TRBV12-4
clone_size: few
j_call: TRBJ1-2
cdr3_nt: TGTGCCAGCAGTTTATTCGCGGGAAACTATGGCTACACCTTC
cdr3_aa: CASSLFAGNYGYTF

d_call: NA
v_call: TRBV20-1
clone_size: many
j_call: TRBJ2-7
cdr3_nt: TGCAGTGCTAGGTCGACCACTAGCACCCACTCCTACGAGCAGTACTTC
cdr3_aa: CSARSTTSTHSYEQYF

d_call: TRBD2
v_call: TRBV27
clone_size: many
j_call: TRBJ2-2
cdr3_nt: TGTGCCAGCAGTTCTCAGGGTGGCCTGGCTAGCGGGATTGAGGACACCGGGGAGCTGTTTTTT
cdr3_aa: CASSSQGGLASGIEDTGELFF

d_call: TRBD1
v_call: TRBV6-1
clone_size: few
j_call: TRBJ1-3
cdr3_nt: TGTGCCAGCAGGCAAACGGACAGGGGATACTCCTCTGGAAACACCATATATTTT
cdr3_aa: CASRQTDRGYSSGNTIYF

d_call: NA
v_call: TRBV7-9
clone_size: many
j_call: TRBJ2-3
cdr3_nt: TGTGCCAGCAGCTTCTACGGGAGAAGGGATACGCAGTATTTT
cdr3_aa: CASSFYGRRDTQYF

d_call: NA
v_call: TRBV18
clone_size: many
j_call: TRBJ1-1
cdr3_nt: TGTGCCACCCGACATATCGACACTGAAACTTTCTTT
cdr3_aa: CATRHIDTETFF

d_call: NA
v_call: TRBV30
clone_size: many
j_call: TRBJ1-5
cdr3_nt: TGTGCCTGGAGTGAGCCGCTCAGGTATTACAATCAGCCCCAGCATTTT
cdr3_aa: CAWSEPLRYYNQPQHF

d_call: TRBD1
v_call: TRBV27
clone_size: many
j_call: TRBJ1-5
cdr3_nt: TGTGCCAGCAGTAATAGGACAGGACAGCCCCAGCATTTT
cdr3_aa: CASSNRTGQPQHF

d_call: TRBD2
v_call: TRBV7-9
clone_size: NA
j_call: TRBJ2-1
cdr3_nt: TGTGCCAGCAGCCCGCCGGGACTAGCCAACAATGAGCAGTTCTTC
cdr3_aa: CASSPPGLANNEQFF